Reported below is one T cell receptor (beta chain). The data were obtained in a study of TIL therapy for anti-PD-1-resistant metastatic lung cancer. About the research overall: Tumors carried a median about 1.5 non-synonymous mutations per megabase.

The CDR3 has 14 amino acids. CDR1 MNHEY and CDR2 SVGAGI come from the germline V gene. Trimming cost V 4 bases and J 1 base, with 10 bases left between them. Time point described: pre-treatment sample, taken before nivolumab and TIL therapy. Most excised metastases sampled were pleural nodules or supraclavicular lymph nodes. This was the immunoSEQ v3 assay. Assay: immunoSEQ multiplex PCR; the TCRdb copy retains only in-frame clones and omits some. The sample lists roughly 26,000 clones, approximately 72% seen once, with 7% to 9.5% in the top ten. This chain connects TRBV6-5 to TRBJ1-1; possible D gene TRBD1, 5 bases. This sequence was found in a person aged 25 to 85 with non-small cell lung cancer. The specimen was tumor tissue, collected at baseline. In DNA, the CDR3 is TGTGCCAGCAGTTTGAGGGGCCGGAACACTGAAGCTTTCTTT. This gives the protein CASSLRGRNTEAFF.